This T cell receptor beta chain was sequenced for a study of graft-versus-host responses after intestinal transplantation. Study summary: Multivisceral, liver-intestinal, or isolated intestinal transplants were given to recipients.

As for this clone: What it binds is unknown. Other DNA sequences in this sample translate to the same CDR3.

Assay: immunoSEQ multiplex PCR; the TCRdb copy retains only in-frame clones and omits some. The sample records 120,000 or so clones, just over 90% being singletons. The germline gives CDR1 SGHDT, CDR2 YYEEEE. This CDR3 is built from 12 residues. V lost 0 bases and J lost 6, with 4 bases in between. The sample consisted of unstimulated CD8+ T cells sorted from spleen or lymph node cells, taken before intestinal transplant. This receptor was identified in a human donor who received an intestinal transplant. The chain has TRBV5-6 and TRBJ1-5; D call uncertain. The chain's CDR3 is CASSLVGQPQHF. The CDR3 DNA follows: TGTGCCAGCAGCTTGGTCGGTCAGCCCCAGCATTTT.